This record covers a single TCR beta chain. The clone's antigen remains unknown. No per-base quality is available; no much larger clone lies one base away. The data were obtained in a study of blood T cell repertoires in COVID-19 (dated by TCRdb to the early 2020s). Describing the broader study: Samples covering the acute and convalescent phases of COVID-19 were provided by collaborators in the United States, Italy and Spain. The prospective study material was composed of cDNA or gDNA derived from T cells, B-cell-depleted T cells, or PBMCs. The dataset comprised deeply sampled blood TCRbeta repertoires from subjects exposed to, actively infected with, or recovered from COVID-19. The repertoires were released in a freely available public database intended as a resource for research on the immune response to SARS-CoV-2. Samples came from the ongoing ImmuneRACE study (first 160 participants) plus 1,254 subjects from 6 global collaborators. Sample metadata almost always included a de-identified subject ID, COVID-19 status, age in years and sex. HLA class I and class II types, where available, came from metadata supplied by the sample provider rather than from assay-based typing. The study at large found these results: Clinical and demographic metadata were provided uncurated, with the amount varying by source and participant.

TCRbeta CDR3 regions were amplified from genomic DNA by means of the immunoSEQ Assay, a bias-controlled multiplex PCR. From the authors' description of their analysis: The number of nucleated cells in each sample was estimated by amplification of reference gene primers within the assay. To quantify the absolute abundance of each unique TCRbeta CDR3 rearrangement, sequence reads were collapsed and filtered. For each sample, productive Simpson clonality was calculated as the square root of Simpson's diversity index over productive rearrangements. Sourced from immuneACCESS, this table was stored by TCRdb with only in-frame sequences that have V and J called. A share of the clones is absent; for the studies checked, an unresolved V gene accounts for under half, and the remainder has no known explanation. V and J calls and clone size come straight from that table; D and trimming were deduced from the DNA. This sample lists around 230,000 clones; over 85% were detected once. Together, the top ten hold less than 4% of the sample.

Enrolling through a virtual design, the prospective study's participants ranged in age from roughly 18 to 100 years and lived across roughly 24 United States geographic areas. In the prospective study, participants were assigned to cohorts based on the clinical history participants reported in a screening survey and a study questionnaire. In the prospective study, mobile phlebotomists collected whole blood, serum and a nasopharyngeal or oropharyngeal swab from each participant. Participants in the prospective study had the option to provide additional blood draws and questionnaires over a roughly 2-month period. Before DNA extraction, prospective study blood samples were shipped either frozen or at room temperature. Relative to germline, V is missing 5 bases and J is missing 3 bases, with 5 bases of the junction outside any gene match. The germline V gene encodes CDR1 SGHAT and CDR2 FQNNGV. The cysteine opens and the phenylalanine closes a CDR3 of 15 amino acids. The CDR3 DNA has 45 bases and is translated from base 1.

This chain joins TRBV11-2 to TRBJ2-1, with 9 junctional bases fitting TRBD2. What was sequenced was PBMCs or T cells enriched from blood (not recorded which). The clonotype was recovered from a woman in her twenties or thirties with acute COVID-19. The bases are TGTGCCAGCAGCATTAGCGGGGGTGTCTACAATGAGCAGTTCTTC. Its protein reads: CASSISGGVYNEQFF.